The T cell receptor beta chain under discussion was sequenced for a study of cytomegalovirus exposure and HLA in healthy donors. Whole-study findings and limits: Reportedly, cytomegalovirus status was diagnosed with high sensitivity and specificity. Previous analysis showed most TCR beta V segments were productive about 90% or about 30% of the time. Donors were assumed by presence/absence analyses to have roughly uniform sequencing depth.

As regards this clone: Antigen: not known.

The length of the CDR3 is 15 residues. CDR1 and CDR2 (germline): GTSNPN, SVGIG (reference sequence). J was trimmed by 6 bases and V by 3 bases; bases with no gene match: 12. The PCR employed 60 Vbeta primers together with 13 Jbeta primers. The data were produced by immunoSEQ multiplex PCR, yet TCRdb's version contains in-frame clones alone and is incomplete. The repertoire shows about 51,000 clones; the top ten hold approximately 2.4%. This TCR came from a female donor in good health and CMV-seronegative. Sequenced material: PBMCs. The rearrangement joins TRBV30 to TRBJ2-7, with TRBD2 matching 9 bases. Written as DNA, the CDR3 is TGTGCCTGGAGCAAATTAGCGGGAGTATCATCCGAGCAGTACTTC. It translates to CAWSKLAGVSSEQYF.